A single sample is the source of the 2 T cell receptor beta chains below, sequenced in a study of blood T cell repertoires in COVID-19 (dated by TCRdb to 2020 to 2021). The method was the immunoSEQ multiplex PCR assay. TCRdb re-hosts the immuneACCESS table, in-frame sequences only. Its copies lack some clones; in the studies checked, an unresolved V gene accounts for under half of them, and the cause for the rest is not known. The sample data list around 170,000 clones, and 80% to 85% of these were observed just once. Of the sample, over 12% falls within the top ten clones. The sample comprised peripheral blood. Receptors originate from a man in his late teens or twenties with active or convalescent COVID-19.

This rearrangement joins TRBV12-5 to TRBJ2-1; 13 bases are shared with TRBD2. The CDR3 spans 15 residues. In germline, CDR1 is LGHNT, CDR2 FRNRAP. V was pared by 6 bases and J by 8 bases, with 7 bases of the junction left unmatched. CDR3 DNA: TGTGCTAGTGGACCCGGGACTAGCGGGATCTATGAGCAGTTCTTC. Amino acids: CASGPGTSGIYEQFF.

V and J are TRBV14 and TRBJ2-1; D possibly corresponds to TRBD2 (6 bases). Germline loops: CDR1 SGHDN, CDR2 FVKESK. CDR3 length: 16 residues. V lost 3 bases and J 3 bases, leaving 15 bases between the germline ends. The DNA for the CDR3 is TGTGCCAGCAGCCAGCTGGGACTGCCAATCTACAATGAGCAGTTCTTC. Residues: CASSQLGLPIYNEQFF.